The entry below describes one TCR beta chain. Germline CDR1 is MNHNS and CDR2 is SASEGT. Trimming stripped 2 bases from V and 1 base from J, with 8 bases between. This CDR3 contains 14 residues. Only in-frame clones appear in the TCRdb table, and some are missing; sequencing was by immunoSEQ multiplex PCR. The data hold 130,000 to 150,000 clones, with 65% to 90% observed a single time. These data come from a study of blood T cell repertoires in COVID-19. The receptor was isolated from a woman aged 50 to 60 in a cohort sampled during active or convalescent COVID-19. The sequenced sample consisted of peripheral blood. The V and J genes are TRBV6-1 and TRBJ1-1; D remains unclear. The CDR3 DNA reads TGTGCCAGCAGTGAAAGAGTGAGGAACACTGAAGCTTTCTTT. Its translation is CASSERVRNTEAFF.